This T cell receptor (beta chain) was profiled in a study of blood T cell repertoires in COVID-19. Study-wide context: The samples span acute and convalescent COVID-19 from the United States, Italy and Spain. T cells, B-cell-depleted T cells, or PBMCs provided the cDNA or gDNA that served as material.

Original data processing: Reference gene primer amplification gave nucleated cell count estimates. Clones were sequenced by immunoSEQ multiplex PCR, and TCRdb holds only the in-frame ones, with some missing. V and J calls and clone size are copied from that table; D and trimming were computed from the DNA. Seen here are almost 300,000 clones, approximately 86% observed once, and the top ten hold roughly 1.3%. This clone has a single count. CDR3 length: 13 residues. The germline gives CDR1 LNHDA, CDR2 SQIVND (reference sequence). With 7 bases clipped from V and 0 bases from J, the junction kept 2 bases outside the gene matches.

This chain connects TRBV19 to TRBJ1-1; TRBD1 matches 7 bases. Input material: peripheral blood. The sequence was collected from a man between 65 and 85 years old with acute or convalescent COVID-19. CDR3 sequence (DNA): TGTGCCAGTACGACAGGGTTGAACACTGAAGCTTTCTTT. Its translation is CASTTGLNTEAFF.